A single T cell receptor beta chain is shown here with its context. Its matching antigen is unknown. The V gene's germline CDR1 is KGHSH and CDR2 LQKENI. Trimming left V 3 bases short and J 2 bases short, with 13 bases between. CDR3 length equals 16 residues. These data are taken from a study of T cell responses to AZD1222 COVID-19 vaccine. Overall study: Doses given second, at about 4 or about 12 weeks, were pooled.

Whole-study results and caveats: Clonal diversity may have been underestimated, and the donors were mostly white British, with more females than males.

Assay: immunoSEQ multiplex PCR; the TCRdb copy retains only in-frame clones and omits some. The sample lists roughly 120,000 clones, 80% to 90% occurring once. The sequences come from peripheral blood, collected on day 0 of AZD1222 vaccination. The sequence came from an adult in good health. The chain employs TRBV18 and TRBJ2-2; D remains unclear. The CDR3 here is CASSPQDADNTGELFF. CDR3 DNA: TGTGCCAGCTCACCCCAGGACGCGGACAACACCGGGGAGCTGTTTTTT.